This TCR beta chain was observed in a study of blood T cell repertoires in COVID-19. On the study more broadly: The samples span acute and convalescent COVID-19 from the United States, Italy and Spain. The cDNA or gDNA used as material had been derived from T cells, B-cell-depleted T cells, or PBMCs.

The CDR3 sequence is 17 residues long. V shed 6 bases and J 1 base; nucleotides not matched to a gene: 11. Germline assignment: CDR1 ENHRY and CDR2 SYGVKD. Authors' analysis steps: Estimated nucleated cell counts came from reference gene primer amplification. Only in-frame clones appear in the TCRdb table, and some are missing; sequencing was by immunoSEQ multiplex PCR. The V and J calls and clone size come from that table; D and trimming were worked out from the DNA. The sample includes about 100,000 clones, about 80% seen only once; the top ten take approximately 29%. The specimen was peripheral blood. The TCR comes from a man between 65 and 79 years old with active or convalescent COVID-19. This rearrangement joins TRBV10-3 to TRBJ1-2, with 10 bases aligning to TRBD1. The CDR3 nucleotides read TGTGCCATCAGCAACCGGGACAGGGGCTCGTATAACTATGGCTACACCTTC. It encodes CAISNRDRGSYNYGYTF.